This TCR beta chain was recovered during a study of a mutant IDH1 vaccine in newly diagnosed glioma. The time point: baseline, week 1 (first vaccination visit). Described treatment: pre-vaccination baseline after standard-of-care therapy. Those who donated had recent WHO grade 3 or 4 IDH1-mutant, ATRX-lost astrocytomas. TCRdb keeps only in-frame clones here, not all; method: immunoSEQ multiplex PCR. The sample contains tens of thousands of clones, 80% to 90% of which appear only once. The CDR3 sequence is 15 residues long. Germline values: CDR1 PRHDT, CDR2 FYEKMQ (reference sequence). Study-wide points: Vaccine-induced immune responses were detected in approximately 92% of patients. Seemingly, pseudoprogression had no relation to changes in the top peripheral T cell clonotypes.

This clone showed up just once. The antigen remains undetermined. The clonotype comes from a man in his thirties or forties with glioma. The chain links TRBV13 to TRBJ2-5; 8 bases align to TRBD2. Gene TRBJ2-7 matches the end of the DNA better, so the J call may be wrong. Source: PBMCs, taken from a glioma patient treated with radiotherapy, temozolomide or both. DNA for the CDR3: TGTGCCAGCAGCCTTAGCGGGGTAAGCTCCTACGAGCAGTACTTC. Translated, it gives CASSLSGVSSYEQYF.